Below, 32 T cell receptor beta chains from the same sample are listed, as sequenced in a study of cytomegalovirus exposure and HLA in healthy donors. This PCR relied on a set of 60 Vbeta primers and 13 Jbeta primers. TCRdb keeps only in-frame clones here, not all; method: immunoSEQ multiplex PCR. The repertoire includes 150,000 to 200,000 clones, around three quarters of them detected once, and approximately 2.8% sits in the top ten. Sequencing was carried out using PBMCs. The receptors originated from a male donor in good health and CMV-seronegative.

Points on this clone: The junction shows a germline mismatch at one end, possibly a read error. The chain combines TRBV5-6 with TRBJ2-7; 7 bases are a match to TRBD2. Per germline, CDR1 SGHDT and CDR2 YYEEEE. CDR3 length: 13 amino acids. DNA of the CDR3: TGTGCCAGCAGCCCGCCGGGGGGATACGGGCAGTACTTC. It translates to CASSPPGGYGQYF.

J is TRBJ2-7 and V is TRBV7-2; TRBD2 might be the D (6 bases). The V gene lost 5 bases and the J gene lost 4 bases, with 15 bases spanning the gap. The CDR3 runs to 14 residues. Germline V gene lookup returns CDR1 SGHTA and CDR2 FQGNSA. In DNA, the CDR3 is TGTGCCAGCAGCGTTGACTATAGCGGATACGAGCAGTACTTC. Its protein is CASSVDYSGYEQYF.

The gene calls are TRBV9 and TRBJ2-6; 8 nucleotides line up with TRBD1. The CDR3 is made up of 15 amino acids. Germline V gene sequence: CDR1 SGDLS, CDR2 YYNGEE. Trimming at V came to 3 bases and at J to 1 base, leaving 0 bases not matched to a gene. The CDR3: CASSGTGSGANVLTF. The CDR3 DNA reads as TGTGCCAGCAGCGGGACAGGGTCTGGGGCCAACGTCCTGACTTTC. Full variable domain (remainder filled in from reference TRBV9 and TRBJ2-6): DSGVTQTPKHLITATGQRVTLRCSPRSGDLSVYWYQQSLDQGLQFLIQYYNGEERAKGNILERFSAQQFPDLHSELNLSSLELGDSALYFCASSGTGSGANVLTFGAGSRLTVL.

The chain couples TRBV28 to TRBJ1-5; possible D gene TRBD1, 5 bases. Per germline, CDR1 MDHEN and CDR2 SYDVKM. V was shortened by 5 bases and J by 6 bases, with 14 bases between the two germline ends. There are 14 residues in the CDR3. The DNA for the CDR3 is TGTGCCAGCAGTCCTCCAGGGAAAAGTCAGCCCCAGCATTTT. Translated: CASSPPGKSQPQHF.

This rearrangement joins TRBV6-5 to TRBJ2-7, with TRBD2 matching 11 bases. The CDR3 length is 16 residues. Trimming cost V 4 bases and J 0 bases; bases outside gene matches: 5. Germline V gene sequence: CDR1 MNHEY, CDR2 SVGAGI. CDR3 amino acids: CASSWGLAEVSYEQYF. In DNA form, the CDR3 reads TGTGCCAGCAGTTGGGGACTAGCGGAGGTCTCCTACGAGCAGTACTTC.

Only a few counts were recorded for this clone. The genes are TRBV4-1 and TRBJ1-2; 7 bases are shared with TRBD1. The CDR3 contains 14 residues. Germline CDR1 reads MGHRA; CDR2 reads YSYEKL. The ends lost 6 bases at V and 9 bases at J; junction bases unmatched: 13. CDR3 loop: CASRDVDRAHSYTF. CDR3 DNA sequence: TGCGCCAGCAGGGACGTCGACAGGGCCCATAGCTACACCTTC.

V gene TRBV19 combines with J gene TRBJ2-7, with 8 nucleotides matching TRBD2. V was clipped by 4 bases and J by 0 bases; unmatched bases: 11. This CDR3 is built from 17 residues. Germline values: CDR1 LNHDA, CDR2 SQIVND (reference sequence). The DNA of the CDR3 is TGTGCCAGTAGTACCTTCCTCAGCGGGAGCAACTCCTACGAGCAGTACTTC. It codes for CASSTFLSGSNSYEQYF. Full variable domain (outside the CDR3, taken from reference TRBV19 and TRBJ2-7): DGGITQSPKYLFRKEGQNVTLSCEQNLNHDAMYWYRQDPGQGLRLIYYSQIVNDFQKGDIAEGYSVSREKKESFPLTVTSAQKNPTAFYLCASSTFLSGSNSYEQYFGPGTRLTVT.

V is TRBV4-1 and J is TRBJ2-7; TRBD2 matches 12 bases. J was trimmed by 0 bases and V by 3 bases; bases with no gene match: 3. The CDR3 extends over 16 amino acids. Germline CDR1 is MGHRA and CDR2 is YSYEKL. The CDR3 protein is CASSHSSGGVSYEQYF. The CDR3 nucleotides are TGCGCCAGCAGCCACTCTAGCGGGGGGGTCTCCTACGAGCAGTACTTC.

V gene TRBV2 combines with J gene TRBJ1-1, with D possibly TRBD1 on 5 matching bases. With 4 bases removed from V and 10 bases from J, the gap between germline ends came to 10 bases. The CDR3 extends over 11 amino acids. Germline loops: CDR1 SNHLY, CDR2 FYNNEI. CDR3 amino acids: CASSAGGTAFF. The CDR3 DNA reads as TGTGCCAGCAGTGCGGGAGGGACAGCTTTCTTT. Full variable domain (rest looked up from reference TRBV2 and TRBJ1-1): EPEVTQTPSHQVTQMGQEVILRCVPISNHLYFYWYRQILGQKVEFLVSFYNNEISEKSEIFDDQFSVERPDGSNFTLKIRSTKLEDSAMYFCASSAGGTAFFGQGTRLTVV.

The chain recombines TRBV5-5 with TRBJ1-5; D unresolved. With 3 bases removed from V and 6 bases from J, the gap between germline ends came to 7 bases. CDR1 SGHKS and CDR2 YYEKEE come from the germline V gene (reference sequence). The CDR3 contains 12 residues. CDR3: CASSSSGQPQHF. The CDR3, as DNA: TGTGCCAGCAGCTCGTCGGGTCAGCCCCAGCATTTT.

DNA for the CDR3: TGTGCCAGCAGCTTAGCGTGGGCGAATAATGAAAAACTGTTTTTT. It codes for CASSLAWANNEKLFF. This chain joins TRBV7-2 and TRBJ1-4; D remains ambiguous. V was trimmed by 0 bases and J by 4 bases, leaving 9 bases between them. Per the germline V gene, CDR1 is SGHTA and CDR2 is FQGNSA. The length of the CDR3 is 15 residues.

The V gene is TRBV7-3, the J gene TRBJ1-1; D might be TRBD1 (6 bases). CDR3 size: 13 residues. Trimming left V 5 bases short and J 6 bases short, with 13 bases between. Germline V gives CDR1 SGHTA, CDR2 FQGTGA. CDR3 residues: CASSTGSTAEAFF. CDR3 bases: TGTGCCAGCAGCACAGGGAGTACGGCTGAAGCTTTCTTT.

The chain links TRBV4-3 to TRBJ2-1, with 14 bases aligning to TRBD2. Per the germline V gene, CDR1 is LGHNA and CDR2 is YSLEER. Losses at the gene ends were 4 bases for V and 7 bases for J; bases not matched to a gene: 9. The CDR3 runs to 17 residues. The chain's CDR3 is CASSPFPGLAGENEQFF. In DNA form, the CDR3 reads TGCGCCAGCAGCCCCTTCCCGGGACTAGCGGGAGAGAATGAGCAGTTCTTC.

Only one count was recorded for this clone. The J gene is TRBJ1-6, the V gene TRBV6-5; D may be TRBD1 (6 bases). V was trimmed by 6 bases and J by 9 bases, leaving 18 bases between them. CDR1 and CDR2 from the germline V gene are MNHEY and SVGAGI. This CDR3 comprises 15 residues. This CDR3 reads CASSPGTPSTSPLHF. In DNA, the CDR3 is TGTGCCAGCAGCCCCGGGACACCGAGTACTTCACCCCTCCACTTT.

This clone has a handful of counts. The chain is built from TRBV27 and TRBJ2-7; weak D call: TRBD1 (7 bases). Germline V gene sequence: CDR1 MNHEY, CDR2 SMNVEV (reference sequence). The length of the CDR3 is 14 residues. V was trimmed by 4 bases and J by 3 bases, leaving 13 bases between them. The CDR3 spells CASSWRGQNYEQYF. The CDR3 DNA follows: TGTGCCAGCAGTTGGAGGGGACAGAACTACGAGCAGTACTTC.

This rearrangement joins TRBV6-5 to TRBJ2-7, with D perhaps matching TRBD2 (5 bases). Germline V CDR1 and CDR2: MNHEY, SVGAGI. Trimming stripped 8 bases from V and 0 bases from J, with 14 bases between. CDR3 size: 14 residues. In DNA, the CDR3 is TGTGCCAGCGCGGCGCGGGTTAACTCCTACGAGCAGTACTTC. It encodes CASAARVNSYEQYF.

The chain couples TRBV5-1 to TRBJ2-5; D perhaps matches TRBD1 (7 bases). V was cut by 0 bases and J by 4 bases, with 10 bases left in between. Germline CDR1 and CDR2: SGHRS and YFSETQ. CDR3 length: 14 amino acids. The CDR3 loop is CASSLGQGGETQYF. The CDR3 DNA reads TGCGCCAGCAGCTTGGGACAGGGAGGAGAGACCCAGTACTTC. The full variable domain, with the rest looked up from reference TRBV5-1 and TRBJ2-5, is KAGVTQTPRYLIKTRGQQVTLSCSPISGHRSVSWYQQTPGQGLQFLFEYFSETQRNKGNFPGRFSGRQFSNSRSEMNVSTLELGDSALYLCASSLGQGGETQYFGPGTRLLVL.

The rearrangement joins TRBV5-4 to TRBJ2-3, with TRBD2 matching over 8 bases. V trimming: 4 bases; J trimming: 4 bases; junction bases outside the gene matches: 14. The length of the CDR3 is 17 residues. The germline CDR1 and CDR2 sequences are SGHNT and YYREEE (reference sequence). This chain's CDR3 is CASSLRAGGGSADTQYF. The CDR3 DNA reads as TGTGCCAGCAGCCTGCGGGCGGGGGGTGGGTCGGCAGATACGCAGTATTTT.

This chain joins TRBV28 and TRBJ2-5; D not resolved. V shed 6 bases and J shed 5 bases, with 4 bases lying between them. The CDR3 covers 10 residues. Germline V lookup: CDR1 MDHEN, CDR2 SYDVKM. The CDR3 DNA reads TGTGCCAGCAGGCAGGAGACCCAGTACTTC. Protein product: CASRQETQYF.

J is TRBJ2-7 and V is TRBV6-1, with 10 bases that match TRBD1. The CDR3 covers 15 residues. Losses at the gene ends were 4 bases for V and 7 bases for J; bases not matched to a gene: 10. Germline V CDR1 and CDR2: MNHNS, SASEGT. CDR3: CASSAMTGGGGEQYF. Here the CDR3 DNA reads TGTGCCAGCAGTGCAATGACAGGGGGCGGAGGGGAGCAGTACTTC.

This clone was observed a few times. V is TRBV10-3 and J is TRBJ1-3, with TRBD1 matching 7 bases. Germline CDR1 is ENHRY and CDR2 is SYGVKD. J gave up 4 bases and V 5 bases, and 2 bases lay outside the gene matches. The CDR3 extends over 13 amino acids. CDR3 sequence: CAISTGEGNTIYF. The CDR3 DNA follows: TGTGCCATCAGTACAGGGGAGGGAAACACCATATATTTT.

The chain employs TRBV5-6 and TRBJ2-2, with TRBD1 as a possible D gene (6 bases). CDR3 length equals 13 residues. The germline V and J ends were trimmed by 3 bases and 6 bases, with 9 bases remaining between them. Germline V gives CDR1 SGHDT, CDR2 YYEEEE. CDR3 DNA sequence: TGTGCCAGCAGCTGGGGGCTCGCCGGGGAGCTGTTTTTT. It codes for CASSWGLAGELFF.

The chain has TRBV28 and TRBJ2-5; perhaps TRBD1 as D (9 bases). Trimming removed 2 bases at V and 5 bases at J, with 21 bases between. Germline V gives CDR1 MDHEN, CDR2 SYDVKM. The CDR3 is 17 residues long. CDR3 in amino acids: CASSLIGGGQGGETQYF. In DNA form, the CDR3 reads TGTGCCAGCAGTTTAATCGGGGGGGGACAGGGAGGGGAGACCCAGTACTTC.

The rearrangement uses TRBV14 and TRBJ1-1, with D possibly matching TRBD1 (6 bases). CDR1 SGHDN and CDR2 FVKESK come from the germline V gene. CDR3 length: 16 amino acids. V lost 0 bases to trimming and J lost 0 bases, with 11 bases between them. The DNA for the CDR3 is TGTGCCAGCAGCCAAGATCAGGGGTCGGTGAACACTGAAGCTTTCTTT. Encoded protein: CASSQDQGSVNTEAFF.

The chain combines TRBV28 with TRBJ1-5; 10 positions agree with TRBD1. With 4 bases clipped from V and 5 bases from J, the junction kept 5 bases outside the gene matches. CDR1 and CDR2 (germline): MDHEN, SYDVKM. The CDR3 runs to 15 residues. For the CDR3, the DNA is TGTGCCAGCAGTTCGCCCGGGACAGGGGATCAGCCCCAGCATTTT. Translating it yields CASSSPGTGDQPQHF.

The chain carries TRBV30 and TRBJ1-1; D is uncertain. The CDR3 loop spans 12 amino acids. V was clipped by 3 bases and J by 0 bases, with 5 bases between them. The germline V gene has CDR1 GTSNPN and CDR2 SVGIG (reference sequence). CDR3 DNA sequence: TGTGCCTGGAGACAGTTGAACACTGAAGCTTTCTTT. This sequence encodes CAWRQLNTEAFF.

This chain joins TRBV30 and TRBJ1-2; D is possibly TRBD1 (5 bases). The CDR3 contains 13 residues. Trimming shortened V by 5 bases and J by 0 bases, and 10 bases separated the two germline ends. CDR1 is GTSNPN and CDR2 is SVGIG in the germline V gene (reference sequence). Here the CDR3 DNA reads TGTGCCTGGCAGGGAGGACCTAACTATGGCTACACCTTC. Protein product: CAWQGGPNYGYTF.

The chain employs TRBV13 and TRBJ2-7, with D possibly being TRBD2 (5 bases). The ends were cut back, 5 bases at V and 1 base at J, with 9 bases in the middle. The CDR3 runs 13 residues. Germline V CDR1 and CDR2: PRHDT, FYEKMQ (reference sequence). CDR3 in amino acids: CASSPGSSYEQYF. DNA for the CDR3: TGTGCCAGCAGCCCGGGGAGTTCCTACGAGCAGTACTTC.

This clone was observed a single time. The chain has TRBV5-1 and TRBJ2-1; possible D gene TRBD1, 6 bases. Germline V gene lookup returns CDR1 SGHRS and CDR2 YFSETQ. V was clipped by 2 bases and J by 6 bases, with 15 bases between them. The length of the CDR3 is 15 residues. CDR3 sequence reads: CASSLWGLLGNEQFF. For the CDR3, the DNA is TGCGCCAGCAGCTTATGGGGGCTCCTTGGCAATGAGCAGTTCTTC.

For the CDR3, the DNA is TGTGCCAGCCCGGGACAGGATGAGTTCTTC. Protein product: CASPGQDEFF. This chain connects TRBV28 to TRBJ2-1, with 8 positions matching TRBD1. V was clipped by 8 bases and J by 14 bases; unmatched bases: 5. Germline CDR1 is MDHEN and CDR2 is SYDVKM. The CDR3 extends over 10 amino acids.

This clone was seen just once. The chain joins TRBV5-1 to TRBJ2-1; D may be TRBD2 (6 bases). CDR3 length: 13 residues. Germline V gene sequence: CDR1 SGHRS, CDR2 YFSETQ. V lost 6 bases and J lost 5, with 12 bases in between. The CDR3 is CASTTQRDNEQFF. The CDR3 region has the DNA TGCGCCAGCACGACCCAGCGGGACAATGAGCAGTTCTTC.

The V gene is TRBV7-2, the J gene TRBJ2-1, with 7 nucleotides matching TRBD2. This CDR3 has 16 amino acids. Trimming at V came to 2 bases and at J to 0 bases, leaving 4 bases not matched to a gene. CDR1 and CDR2 (germline): SGHTA, FQGNSA. The CDR3: CASSLRLAVSYNEQFF. The CDR3 DNA reads as TGTGCCAGCAGCTTAAGGCTAGCGGTCTCCTACAATGAGCAGTTCTTC.